Here is one T cell receptor (beta chain) with its context. Its antigen remains unknown. Germline loops: CDR1 MNHEY, CDR2 SMNVEV (reference sequence). Trimming at V came to 5 bases and at J to 6 bases, leaving 6 bases not matched to a gene. This CDR3 has 13 amino acids. This sample stems from a study of response to subunit inactivated influenza vaccine. Study-wide points: Authors suggested each seasonal flu vaccination may recruit only limited numbers of new T cells.

TCRdb independently ran MiXCR on the RT-PCR reads; one entry per CDR3 protein. The sample contains fewer than 600,000 distinct CDR3 sequences, more than 7% of which appear only once. This TCR was recovered from a man aged 50 to 75 who received an inactivated influenza vaccine. Sequenced material: PBMCs from blood, taken around 2 years after vaccination. The V and J genes are TRBV27 and TRBJ1-1; TRBD1 matches at 7 bases. The CDR3 DNA reads as TGTGCCAGCAGTCGGACAGGAGTCGCTGAAGCTTTCTTT. As protein: CASSRTGVAEAFF.